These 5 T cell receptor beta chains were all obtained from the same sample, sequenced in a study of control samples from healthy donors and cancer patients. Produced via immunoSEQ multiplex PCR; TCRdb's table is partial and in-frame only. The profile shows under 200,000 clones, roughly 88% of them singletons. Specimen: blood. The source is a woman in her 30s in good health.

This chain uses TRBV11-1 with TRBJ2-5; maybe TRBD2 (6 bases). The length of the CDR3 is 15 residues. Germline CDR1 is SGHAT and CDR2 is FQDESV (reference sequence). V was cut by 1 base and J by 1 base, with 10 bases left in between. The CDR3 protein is CASSLVGGAQETQYF. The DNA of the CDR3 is TGTGCCAGCAGCTTAGTGGGCGGGGCCCAAGAGACCCAGTACTTC.

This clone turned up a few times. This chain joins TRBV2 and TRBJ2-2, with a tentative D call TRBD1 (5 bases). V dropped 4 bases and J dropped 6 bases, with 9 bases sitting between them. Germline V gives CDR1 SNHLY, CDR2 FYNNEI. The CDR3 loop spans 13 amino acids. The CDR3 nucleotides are TGTGCCAGCAGTGGGCAGGGCCCCGGGGAGCTGTTTTTT. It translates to CASSGQGPGELFF.

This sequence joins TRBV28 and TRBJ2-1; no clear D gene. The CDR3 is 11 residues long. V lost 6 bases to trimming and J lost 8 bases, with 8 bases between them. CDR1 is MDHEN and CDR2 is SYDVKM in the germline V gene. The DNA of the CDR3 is TGTGCCAGCAGGGGATGGGATGAGCAGTTCTTC. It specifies CASRGWDEQFF. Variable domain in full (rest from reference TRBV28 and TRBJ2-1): DVKVTQSSRYLVKRTGEKVFLECVQDMDHENMFWYRQDPGLGLRLIYFSYDVKMKEKGDIPEGYSVSREKKERFSLILESASTNQTSMYLCASRGWDEQFFGPGTRLTVL.

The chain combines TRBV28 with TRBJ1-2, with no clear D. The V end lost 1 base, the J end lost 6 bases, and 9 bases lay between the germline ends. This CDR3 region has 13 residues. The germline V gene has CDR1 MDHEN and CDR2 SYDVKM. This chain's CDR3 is CASSLLSGNGYTF. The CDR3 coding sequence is TGTGCCAGCAGTTTATTGAGCGGGAATGGCTACACCTTC.

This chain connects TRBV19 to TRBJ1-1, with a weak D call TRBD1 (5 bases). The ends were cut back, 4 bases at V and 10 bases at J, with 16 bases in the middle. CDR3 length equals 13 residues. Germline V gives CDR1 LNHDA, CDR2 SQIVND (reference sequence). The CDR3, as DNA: TGTGCCAGTAGTACCCTAGCCAGGGTAGGAGCTTTCTTT. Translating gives CASSTLARVGAFF.